This T cell receptor beta chain came from a study of response to subunit inactivated influenza vaccine. Study-wide findings and caveats: Each seasonal influenza vaccination recruits few new T cells, the authors suggested.

From the RT-PCR reads, TCRdb called clonotypes with MiXCR, one entry per CDR3 protein. The table shows around 850,000 distinct CDR3 sequences, with less than 20% occurring only once. Of note for this clonotype: Its antigen is still unknown.

CDR3 length: 17 residues. V was pared by 4 bases and J by 2 bases, with 6 bases of the junction left unmatched. Germline loops: CDR1 SEHNR, CDR2 FQNEAQ (reference sequence). Here the sequenced sample was PBMCs from blood, taken more than 4 days after vaccination. This clonotype was sampled from a man aged 45-65 years who received an inactivated influenza vaccine. The chain couples TRBV7-9 to TRBJ2-4; 12 nucleotides line up with TRBD1. CDR3 amino acids: CASSWGGQGASKNIQYF. DNA of the CDR3: TGTGCCAGCAGCTGGGGGGGACAGGGGGCTTCCAAAAACATTCAGTACTTC.